The rows below give T cell receptor beta chains drawn from one sample of a study of blood T cell repertoires in COVID-19. Generated by immunoSEQ multiplex PCR, the TCRdb table keeps only in-frame clones and is missing some. The table has some 150,000 clones, 84% seen once. The sequenced sample was peripheral blood. The origin of the receptors is a woman aged 45-65 years with acute or convalescent COVID-19. CDR3s include the opening cysteine and the closing phenylalanine or tryptophan. Each record gives: D gene, J gene, V gene, clone size, CDR3 DNA, CDR3 protein. A D gene is named only where the DNA matches it firmly. Size tells how often a clone was seen (once, few, many) or the class of an expanded clone, and some rows leave it out.

D: .; J: TRBJ1-2; V: TRBV7-2; size: few; DNA: TGTGCCAGCAGCTTATACACCCTCTATGGCTACACCTTC; CDR3: CASSLYTLYGYTF
D: TRBD2; J: TRBJ2-3; V: TRBV29-1; size: .; DNA: TGCAGCGGGCAAGGGACTAGCGGGGGGAGTACGGATACGCAGTATTTT; CDR3: CSGQGTSGGSTDTQYF
D: TRBD2; J: TRBJ2-7; V: TRBV4-2; size: .; DNA: TGTGCCAGCAGAAAAGAGGTCGGTAGCGGGAGTCATTACGAGCAGTACTTC; CDR3: CASRKEVGSGSHYEQYF
D: TRBD1; J: TRBJ1-3; V: TRBV5-8; size: .; DNA: TGTGCCAGCAGCCTTGGACAGGGAGGAAACACCATATATTTT; CDR3: CASSLGQGGNTIYF
D: .; J: TRBJ1-3; V: TRBV3-1/TRBV3-2; size: .; DNA: TGTGCCAGCAGCCAGATGGACACTGGAAACACCATATATTTT; CDR3: CASSQMDTGNTIYF
D: .; J: TRBJ2-1; V: TRBV11-3; size: .; DNA: TGTGCCAGCAGCATCAATTTTGGCGCTAGCGAGATCAAGAATGAGCAGTTCTTC; CDR3: CASSINFGASEIKNEQFF
D: .; J: TRBJ2-3; V: TRBV7-2; size: .; DNA: TGTGCCAGCAGCTTAGGGATAGGGGCCGATACGCAGTATTTT; CDR3: CASSLGIGADTQYF
D: TRBD1; J: TRBJ2-7; V: TRBV27; size: few; DNA: TGTGCCAGCAGTCGAAGGACAGGGGTGAGCTACGAGCAGTACTTC; CDR3: CASSRRTGVSYEQYF
D: .; J: TRBJ2-7; V: TRBV6-5; size: .; DNA: TGTGCCAGCAGTTCCACAGGTACCGTTCGCGAGCAGTACTTC; CDR3: CASSSTGTVREQYF
D: TRBD1; J: TRBJ2-5; V: TRBV9; size: .; DNA: TGTGCCAGCAGCGTTTCCGGGACAGCCAAAGAGACCCAGTACTTC; CDR3: CASSVSGTAKETQYF
D: .; J: TRBJ2-6; V: TRBV27; size: .; DNA: TGTGCCAGCAGTTTCGCAGGGGGTGCGGGAGGGGCCAACGTCCTGACTTTC; CDR3: CASSFAGGAGGANVLTF
D: TRBD1; J: TRBJ1-2; V: TRBV18; size: .; DNA: TGTGCCAGCTCACCCGGGACAGGGGGATTGTACACCTTC; CDR3: CASSPGTGGLYTF
D: .; J: TRBJ1-2; V: TRBV23-1; size: .; DNA: TGCGCCAGAAGTCAAGGCCCACCGGGGGGCTATGGCTACACCTTC; CDR3: CARSQGPPGGYGYTF
D: .; J: TRBJ1-2; V: TRBV11-3; size: .; DNA: TGTGCCAGCAGCCGAGGCGGGGATGGTATTGGCTACACCTTC; CDR3: CASSRGGDGIGYTF
D: .; J: TRBJ2-2; V: TRBV9; size: .; DNA: TGTGCCAGCAGCCTAGGGGGGGGCCGACAGCCTCCCTGGGAGCTGTTTTTT; CDR3: CASSLGGGRQPPWELFF
D: .; J: TRBJ1-2; V: TRBV2; size: .; DNA: TGTGCCAGCAGTCAAGACAGACATCGTAGCTTC; CDR3: CASSQDRHRSF
D: TRBD1; J: TRBJ2-1; V: TRBV29-1; size: .; DNA: TGCAGCGTTGAAGGGGGACAGACTAACTATCATGAGCAGTTCTTC; CDR3: CSVEGGQTNYHEQFF
D: TRBD2; J: TRBJ2-1; V: TRBV7-2; size: .; DNA: TGTGCCAGCAGCTTAGCGGCTAGCGGGGTCAATGAGCAGTTCTTC; CDR3: CASSLAASGVNEQFF
D: .; J: TRBJ1-1; V: TRBV3-1/TRBV3-2; size: .; DNA: TGTGCCAGCAGCCAAGGGGGAGGGACTGAAGCTTTCTTT; CDR3: CASSQGGGTEAFF
D: .; J: TRBJ1-5; V: TRBV19; size: .; DNA: TGTGCCAGTAGTATTCCCACGACAACAGGGTTTGGGGCTCAGCCCCAGCATTTT; CDR3: CASSIPTTTGFGAQPQHF
D: .; J: TRBJ2-3; V: TRBV27; size: .; DNA: TGTGCCAGCAGTTTAAAAGGGTCGGGGACAGATACGCAGTATTTT; CDR3: CASSLKGSGTDTQYF
D: .; J: TRBJ2-3; V: TRBV9; size: .; DNA: TGTGCCAGCAGCGTATCACAGCATAGGACAGATACGCAGTATTTT; CDR3: CASSVSQHRTDTQYF
D: TRBD1; J: TRBJ1-2; V: TRBV7-3; size: .; DNA: TGTGCCAGCAGTCCGACAGGGTCTGACGGCTACACCTTC; CDR3: CASSPTGSDGYTF
D: TRBD2; J: TRBJ2-1; V: TRBV7-2; size: .; DNA: TGTGCCAGCAGCTTAGCGCTAGCGGGGGGCCACAATGAGCAGTTCTTC; CDR3: CASSLALAGGHNEQFF
D: .; J: TRBJ2-2; V: TRBV28; size: .; DNA: TGTGCCAGCAGCCGACCGGGGGTTACCGGGGAGCTGTTTTTT; CDR3: CASSRPGVTGELFF
D: TRBD2; J: TRBJ2-1; V: TRBV18; size: .; DNA: TGTGCCAGCTCACCCCGACAGACTAGCGGGGCCGACAATGAGCAGTTCTTC; CDR3: CASSPRQTSGADNEQFF
D: .; J: TRBJ2-5; V: TRBV29-1; size: .; DNA: TGCAGCGTTGAAGGGTCAGGAAAAGAGACCCAGTACTTC; CDR3: CSVEGSGKETQYF
D: TRBD2; J: TRBJ2-5; V: TRBV10-2; size: .; DNA: TGCGCCAGCAGTGAGCCTAGCGGGAAAGAGACCCAGTACTTC; CDR3: CASSEPSGKETQYF
D: .; J: TRBJ2-7; V: TRBV2; size: .; DNA: TGTGCCAGCAGTGAACACTACGAGCAGTACTTC; CDR3: CASSEHYEQYF
D: .; J: TRBJ2-1; V: TRBV14; size: few; DNA: TGTGCCAGCAGCCAAGGTCTAGCTAGATATGGTGAGCAGTTCTTC; CDR3: CASSQGLARYGEQFF
D: TRBD1; J: TRBJ1-5; V: TRBV29-1; size: .; DNA: TGCAGCGTGGGACAGTCGAATCAGCCCCAGCATTTT; CDR3: CSVGQSNQPQHF
D: .; J: TRBJ1-1; V: TRBV6-5; size: .; DNA: TGTGCCAGCAGCGGGGGTCCTAGCAACACTGAAGCTTTCTTT; CDR3: CASSGGPSNTEAFF
D: TRBD1; J: TRBJ2-7; V: TRBV10-3; size: .; DNA: TGTGCCATCCAGGGGGCGGAGGAGCAGTACTTC; CDR3: CAIQGAEEQYF
D: TRBD1; J: TRBJ2-1; V: TRBV7-2; size: .; DNA: TGTGCCAGCAGCGACAGGGGTAGGATCAATGAGCAGTTCTTC; CDR3: CASSDRGRINEQFF
D: TRBD1; J: TRBJ2-5; V: TRBV7-9; size: few; DNA: TGTGCCAGCAGCCCAGGACAGGGGCAAGAGACCCAGTACTTC; CDR3: CASSPGQGQETQYF